This T cell receptor beta chain comes out of a study of shared clonotypes between healthy human individuals. After removal of 4 bases from V and 2 bases from J, the junction contained 9 bases not matched to a gene. Germline CDR1 and CDR2: SGHRS and YFSETQ. The CDR3 sequence is 16 residues long. The study drew its donors from healthy HIV-negative adults without recent acute infections or vaccinations. About this clone itself: What it recognizes is unknown.

Libraries were prepared by immunoSEQ multiplex PCR; TCRdb keeps only in-frame clonotypes and omits some of them. The sample carries more than 2,000,000 clones, approximately 94% recorded once. Whole-study results and caveats: Non-shared clonotypes displayed generation probabilities falling below those of clonotypes present in all four donors.

The sequence was obtained from a young man in good health. What was sequenced was naive CD4+ T cells sorted from blood. Documented subset: CD45RA+ positively selected. The chain links TRBV5-1 to TRBJ1-1, with 9 bases fitting TRBD1. The CDR3 spells CASSENPGQGNTEAFF. CDR3 in DNA: TGCGCCAGCAGCGAGAATCCGGGACAGGGTAACACTGAAGCTTTCTTT.